Shown below are 19 T cell receptor beta chains from a single sample sequenced in a study of regulatory T cells in long-lasting Graves disease. Library construction for TCR beta used iRepertoire HTBI primers and Arm-PCR of CDR3 regions. TCRdb reprocessed the multiplex PCR reads with MiXCR, giving one entry per CDR3 protein. The data show 400,000 to 500,000 distinct CDR3 sequences, with 20% to 25% seen just once and 14% held by the top ten. Time point specified: persistent/refractory GD, antithyroid drugs over 5 years with positive TRAb. Isolated PBMC RNA provided the starting material for the TCR library. The specimen was peripheral blood mononuclear cells (PBMCs), collected when the disease was refractory, from a patient treated with antithyroid drugs. Source of these receptors: a female donor with Graves disease.

This clonotype was detected ten times or more. V usage is TRBV20-1 and J usage is TRBJ1-5; tentatively, D is TRBD1 (5 bases). CDR3 length: 16 residues. The ends were cut back, 2 bases at V and 2 bases at J, with 16 bases in the middle. Germline values: CDR1 DFQATT, CDR2 SNEGSKA (reference sequence). CDR3 nucleotide sequence: TGCAGTGCTAGACTCGGGGCCTCTCGGGGCAATCAGCCCCAGCATTTT. Amino acid sequence: CSARLGASRGNQPQHF.

This clonotype was detected many times. V and J are TRBV12-3 or TRBV12-4 and TRBJ1-1; TRBD1 aligns across 7 bases. Losses at the gene ends were 5 bases for V and 2 bases for J; bases not matched to a gene: 5. The CDR3 is 14 residues long. CDR3 nucleotides: TGTGCCAGCAGTCAACAGGGGACCAACACTGAAGCTTTCTTT. This sequence encodes CASSQQGTNTEAFF.

Many counts were recorded for this clonotype. The gene calls are TRBV27 and TRBJ2-7; D tentatively reads TRBD1 or TRBD2 (6 bases each). Germline V CDR1 and CDR2: MNHEY, SMNVEV (reference sequence). V lost 6 bases, J lost 7 bases, and 10 bases lay in between. CDR3 length: 11 amino acids. CDR3 region: CASRRGGEQYF. CDR3 in DNA: TGTGCCAGCAGGCGAGGGGGGGAGCAGTACTTC.

To note about this clonotype: This is likely a read error, given that the CDR3 carries no conserved phenylalanine or tryptophan at its end. The gene calls are TRBV5-4 and TRBJ2-5; D unresolved. The CDR3 runs 16 residues. Germline V CDR1 and CDR2: SGHNT, YYREEE (reference sequence). The ends were cut back, 4 bases at V and 0 bases at J, with 16 bases in the middle. The CDR3 loop reads CASSLKLTQYQETQYL. The CDR3 nucleotides are TGTGCCAGCAGCCTGAAGCTAACTCAGTACCAAGAGACCCAGTACCTC.

The chain uses TRBV11-2 and TRBJ2-3, with TRBD2 matching 13 bases. V was clipped by 5 bases and J by 3 bases; unmatched bases: 11. The germline V gene has CDR1 SGHAT and CDR2 FQNNGV. The CDR3 extends over 18 amino acids. The CDR3 bases are TGTGCCAGCAGCCCAGAGAAACTAGCGGGAGGGCGAACAGATACGCAGTATTTT. Amino acids: CASSPEKLAGGRTDTQYF.

This clonotype was seen more than once but under ten times. This rearrangement joins TRBV9 to TRBJ2-5; 7 nucleotides align to TRBD1. This CDR3 region has 14 residues. V dropped 4 bases and J dropped 0; count of bases not matched to a gene: 3. From germline, CDR1 is SGDLS and CDR2 YYNGEE. The CDR3 protein is CASSWGTDQETQYF. CDR3 DNA: TGTGCCAGCAGCTGGGGGACAGACCAAGAGACCCAGTACTTC.

This chain connects TRBV7-6 to TRBJ2-5; possible D gene TRBD2, 5 bases. The CDR3 runs to 15 residues. With 6 bases removed from V and 5 bases from J, the gap between germline ends came to 19 bases. Per germline, CDR1 SGHVS and CDR2 FNYEAQ. CDR3 amino acids: CASSPRAAPGETQYF. CDR3 bases: TGTGCCAGCAGTCCTAGGGCGGCCCCGGGGGAGACCCAGTACTTC.

Concerning this clonotype: In this CDR3 the conserved last residue, phenylalanine or tryptophan, is missing, so a read error is likely. The chain joins TRBV28 to TRBJ2-7, with D possibly matching TRBD2 (6 bases). The V and J ends lost 6 bases and 3 bases respectively, with 9 bases between them. This CDR3 has 12 amino acids. Germline-derived CDR1 and CDR2 are MDHEN and SYDVKM. In nucleotides, the CDR3 is TGTGCCAGCAGCCTTAGCGGCTACGAGCAGTACTCC. Amino acids: CASSLSGYEQYS.

CDR3 coding DNA: TGCCGCACCGGGGGGACCTACAATGAGCAGTTCTTC. As protein: CRTGGTYNEQFF. This chain joins TRBV10-2 and TRBJ2-1; 7 nucleotides line up with TRBD2. CDR3 length: 12 amino acids. Per germline, CDR1 WSHSY and CDR2 SAAADI.

V is TRBV6-5 and J is TRBJ1-5, with TRBD1 identical over 9 bases. The V gene's germline CDR1 is MNHEY and CDR2 SVGAGI. The trim removed 2 bases at V and 3 bases at J, leaving 5 bases unmatched. The CDR3 consists of 16 residues. The CDR3 DNA is TGTGCCAGCAGTTACGGGGGACAGGGTTACAATCAGCCCCAGCATTTT. Residues: CASSYGGQGYNQPQHF.

The gene calls are TRBV28 and TRBJ1-1; no clear D gene. Germline loops: CDR1 MDHEN, CDR2 SYDVKM. The CDR3 covers 12 residues. The V end was cut by 1 base, the J end by 6 bases, with 6 bases between. The CDR3 DNA reads as TGTGCCAGCAGTTTATTCCGGGCTGAAGCTTTCTTT. Its translation is CASSLFRAEAFF.

Ten or more counts support this clonotype. J is TRBJ2-5 and V is TRBV28, with TRBD1 identical over 7 bases. There are 14 residues in the CDR3. Germline V gene sequence: CDR1 MDHEN, CDR2 SYDVKM. V shed 3 bases, J shed 5 bases, and the junction held 6 bases outside the gene matches. The CDR3 DNA follows: TGTGCCAGCAGTTTCCAAGGGGGCATGGAGACCCAGTACTTC. Translating it yields CASSFQGGMETQYF.

This sequence joins TRBV2 and TRBJ2-3; D gene ambiguous. V was clipped by 3 bases and J by 6 bases, with 7 bases between them. Looked up from germline, CDR1 is SNHLY and CDR2 is FYNNEI. The CDR3 runs 12 residues. The DNA for the CDR3 is TGTGCCAGCAGTGATTGGGCCGATACGCAGTATTTT. Translation gives CASSDWADTQYF.

As concerns this clonotype: A much larger clone lies one base from this, so it may be a read error. The CDR3, as DNA: TGTGCCACGCTCCCCGGGGGGAACATCGGGGAGCTGTTTTTT. Translating it yields CATLPGGNIGELFF. This rearrangement joins TRBV12-3 or TRBV12-4 to TRBJ2-2; 7 nucleotides match TRBD2. The CDR3 has 14 amino acids.

V usage is TRBV28 and J usage is TRBJ2-2, with no clear D. Looked up from germline, CDR1 is MDHEN and CDR2 is SYDVKM. This CDR3 spans 13 amino acids. Trimming removed 2 bases from V and 6 bases from J, with 7 bases in between. CDR3 nucleotides: TGTGCCAGCAGTTTACTGCACTCCGGGGAGCTGTTTTTT. Encoded protein: CASSLLHSGELFF.

This clonotype has ten or more counts. This chain uses TRBV2 with TRBJ2-7, with 11 bases matching TRBD2. The germline V gene encodes CDR1 SNHLY and CDR2 FYNNEI. The CDR3 runs 15 residues. The J segment lost 7 bases and the V segment lost 6 bases, leaving 11 bases of the junction unmatched. CDR3 amino acids: CASSILTSGSGEQYF. Written as DNA, the CDR3 is TGTGCCAGCAGCATTCTAACTAGCGGGAGTGGTGAGCAGTACTTC.

The chain has TRBV5-1 and TRBJ2-7; D is perhaps TRBD1 (6 bases). Germline-derived CDR1 and CDR2 are SGHRS and YFSETQ. V gave up 2 bases and J gave up 6 bases, with 12 bases separating them. The CDR3 is 13 amino acids. The CDR3 protein is CASSFQDSSEQYF. The CDR3 region has the DNA TGCGCCAGCAGCTTCCAGGACAGCTCCGAGCAGTACTTC.

This clonotype was observed once. Just one base apart from a much larger clone, this may be a read error. This chain connects TRBV6-1 to TRBJ1-1, with D perhaps TRBD1 (5 bases). Trimming removed 8 bases at V and 1 base at J, with 14 bases between. Germline V gene data show CDR1 as MNHNS and CDR2 as SASEGT. CDR3 size: 14 residues. CDR3 sequence reads: CASAPYGANTEAFF. In nucleotides, the CDR3 is TGTGCCAGCGCCCCATACGGGGCGAACACTGAAGCTTTCTTT.

This clonotype has a count of ten or more. The chain recombines TRBV29-1 with TRBJ2-2, with D tentatively TRBD1 or TRBD2 (5 bases each). V was pared by 7 bases and J by 3 bases, with 12 bases between. CDR3 length: 13 amino acids. From germline, CDR1 is SQVTM and CDR2 ANQGSEA. The CDR3 nucleotides read TGCAGCGCAAACCTGGGGGACACCGGGGAGCTGTTTTTT. Its translation is CSANLGDTGELFF.